Below, one T cell receptor (beta chain) is given with its context. Its matching antigen is unknown. This sample was taken from a study of CD8 T cell repertoires and HIV-1 epitope variants. The method was immunoSEQ multiplex PCR; TCRdb's version includes in-frame clones alone and lacks a portion of them. The sample shows a few thousand clones, around 62% of them seen only once. The receptor was isolated from a male donor with HIV. Sequenced material: cultured CD8+ T cells derived from PBMCs.

CDR3 in amino acids: CASSELAEAGTQYF. CDR3 nucleotide sequence: TGCGCCAGCAGTGAGCTAGCGGAGGCGGGGACCCAGTACTTC. This chain joins TRBV10-2 and TRBJ2-5; 7 nucleotides agree with TRBD2. V gave up 2 bases and J gave up 7 bases; unmatched junction bases: 7. This CDR3 has 14 amino acids. Germline V gene lookup returns CDR1 WSHSY and CDR2 SAAADI.